These 30 T cell receptor beta chains were sequenced from one sample in a study of beta chain features in type 1 diabetes. Investigators reverse transcribed all isolated RNA, so they sequenced expressed TCRB transcripts. Profiled with immunoSEQ multiplex PCR; TCRdb holds only in-frame clones, not every one. This table has nearly 250,000 clones, more than 65% appearing once. Input material: naive CD4+ T cells from blood. The receptors here all came from a man aged 30 to 39 in good health.

The V gene is TRBV29-1, the J gene TRBJ1-2; unclear D gene. The CDR3 sequence is 12 residues long. The V gene's germline CDR1 is SQVTM and CDR2 ANQGSEA. V was trimmed by 4 bases and J by 6 bases, leaving 12 bases between them. The chain's CDR3 is CSVGVPVDGYTF. The CDR3 DNA reads TGCAGCGTTGGGGTCCCAGTGGATGGCTACACCTTC.

The gene calls are TRBV4-3 and TRBJ2-7, with unresolved D. The CDR3 loop spans 14 amino acids. CDR1 is LGHNA and CDR2 is YSLEER in the germline V gene. V shed 2 bases and J shed 1 base, with 9 bases lying between them. For the CDR3, the DNA is TGCGCCAGCAGCCAATATGATCGGTCCTACGAGCAGTACTTC. Amino acid sequence: CASSQYDRSYEQYF.

The rearrangement joins TRBV11-2 to TRBJ1-1; D might be TRBD1 (6 bases). The CDR3 spans 15 residues. Germline lookup yields CDR1 SGHAT and CDR2 FQNNGV. Between the trimmed V and J ends, which lost 5 bases and 4 bases, there was a span of 17 bases. This chain's CDR3 is CASSGYRDKGTEAFF. The CDR3 region has the DNA TGTGCCAGCAGCGGATACAGGGATAAGGGCACTGAAGCTTTCTTT.

This chain joins TRBV30 and TRBJ2-5; a weak D match, TRBD2 (6 bases). V dropped 3 bases and J dropped 5 bases, with 25 bases sitting between them. This CDR3 is 17 amino acids long. The germline V gene encodes CDR1 GTSNPN and CDR2 SVGIG (reference sequence). As DNA, the CDR3 is TGTGCCTGGAGCGCCGGGAGAGTCTGGGCTTCCCAGGAGACCCAGTACTTC. Translating gives CAWSAGRVWASQETQYF.

The chain uses TRBV30 and TRBJ1-2, with D tentatively TRBD1 (6 bases). CDR3 size: 13 residues. Looked up from germline, CDR1 is GTSNPN and CDR2 is SVGIG (reference sequence). Between the trimmed V and J ends, which lost 0 bases and 7 bases, there was a span of 12 bases. CDR3 sequence reads: CAWSVQGRRGYTF. CDR3 DNA sequence: TGTGCCTGGAGTGTGCAGGGGAGACGTGGCTACACCTTC.

V is TRBV29-1 and J is TRBJ2-4; no firm D call. Per the germline V gene, CDR1 is SQVTM and CDR2 is ANQGSEA. Deletions cut 7 bases from V and 0 bases from J, with 13 bases between. This CDR3 has 14 residues. This CDR3 is CSGKTDLAKNIQYF. Here the CDR3 DNA reads TGCAGCGGGAAAACTGACCTAGCCAAAAACATTCAGTACTTC.

The rearrangement links TRBV30 to TRBJ1-5; D is uncertain. The V gene's germline CDR1 is GTSNPN and CDR2 SVGIG (reference sequence). V was trimmed by 0 bases and J by 7 bases, leaving 4 bases between them. CDR3 length equals 11 residues. Written as DNA, the CDR3 is TGTGCCTGGAGTGTACGGCAGCCCCAGCATTTT. The encoded protein is CAWSVRQPQHF.

J is TRBJ2-1 and V is TRBV29-1; a weak D match, TRBD2 (7 bases). Germline lookup yields CDR1 SQVTM and CDR2 ANQGSEA. Trimming took off 6 bases at V and 6 bases at J, with 12 bases between the two ends. The CDR3 is 12 residues long. In DNA, the CDR3 is TGCAGCGTCAGAGGGGGGGGCAATGAGCAGTTCTTC. Amino acids: CSVRGGGNEQFF.

The CDR3 spells CASSQGTGSYGYTF. The CDR3 nucleotides read TGTGCCAGCAGTCAGGGGACAGGAAGCTATGGCTACACCTTC. The chain recombines TRBV6-5 with TRBJ1-2; 8 nucleotides line up with TRBD1. V lost 5 bases to trimming and J lost 4 bases; unmatched junction nucleotides: 6. CDR1 and CDR2 from the germline V gene are MNHEY and SVGAGI. The CDR3 length is 14 residues.

This clone came up a few times. This chain uses TRBV30 with TRBJ2-2, with 9 bases that match TRBD1. V lost 5 bases and J lost 3; bases outside the gene matches: 7. The germline V gene encodes CDR1 GTSNPN and CDR2 SVGIG (reference sequence). This CDR3 spans 15 amino acids. The CDR3 sequence: CAWGRRDRDTGELFF. CDR3 bases: TGTGCCTGGGGTAGACGGGACAGGGACACCGGGGAGCTGTTTTTT. The full variable domain, completed using reference TRBV30 and TRBJ2-2, is SQTIHQWPATLVQPVGSPLSLECTVEGTSNPNLYWYRQAAGRGLQLLFYSVGIGQISSEVPQNLSASRPQDRQFILSSKKLLLSDSGFYLCAWGRRDRDTGELFFGEGSRLTVL.

This chain joins TRBV18 and TRBJ2-7, with D possibly being TRBD1 (6 bases). The germline V gene has CDR1 KGHSH and CDR2 LQKENI. V lost 3 bases to trimming and J lost 3 bases, with 12 bases between them. The CDR3 is 14 residues long. CDR3 sequence: CASSPPGAHYEQYF. In nucleotides, the CDR3 is TGTGCCAGCTCACCGCCAGGGGCCCACTACGAGCAGTACTTC.

This clone was seen only a few times. The V and J genes are TRBV30 and TRBJ2-2, with 8 bases fitting TRBD2. The CDR3 sequence is 15 residues long. The germline CDR1 and CDR2 sequences are GTSNPN and SVGIG (reference sequence). V was clipped by 1 base and J by 4 bases; unmatched bases: 5. CDR3 sequence: CAWSARLAGTGELFF. The CDR3 coding sequence is TGTGCCTGGAGTGCTAGGCTAGCGGGCACCGGGGAGCTGTTTTTT.

The chain employs TRBV9 and TRBJ2-1, with 7 bases fitting TRBD2. V lost 0 bases to trimming and J lost 7 bases; unmatched junction nucleotides: 10. In germline, CDR1 is SGDLS, CDR2 YYNGEE. The CDR3 has 16 residues. CDR3 sequence (DNA): TGTGCCAGCAGCGTAGGGGCTAGCGGAGGTGGAAATGAGCAGTTCTTC. The encoded protein is CASSVGASGGGNEQFF.

This sequence joins TRBV6-6 and TRBJ2-7; no definite D call. The CDR3 spans 15 residues. V was pared by 4 bases and J by 3 bases, with 16 bases between. Germline loops: CDR1 MNHNY, CDR2 SVGAGI (reference sequence). The CDR3 reads CASSLGTAEYYEQYF. CDR3 nucleotide sequence: TGTGCCAGCAGTTTGGGCACAGCAGAGTACTACGAGCAGTACTTC.

This clone showed up just a few times. The chain employs TRBV7-2 and TRBJ2-7; the D gene is possibly TRBD2 (5 bases). Germline V gene lookup returns CDR1 SGHTA and CDR2 FQGNSA. CDR3 length: 14 amino acids. V lost 1 base and J 3 bases, leaving 10 bases between the germline ends. This CDR3 is CASSLGRDYYEQYF. The CDR3 region has the DNA TGTGCCAGCAGCTTAGGGCGAGACTACTACGAGCAGTACTTC. Full variable domain (remainder filled in from reference TRBV7-2 and TRBJ2-7): GAGVSQSPSNKVTEKGKDVELRCDPISGHTALYWYRQSLGQGLEFLIYFQGNSAPDKSGLPSDRFSAERTGGSVSTLTIQRTQQEDSAVYLCASSLGRDYYEQYFGPGTRLTVT.

V is TRBV23-1 and J is TRBJ1-5, with unresolved D. TRBV23-1 counts as an open reading frame of uncertain function. This CDR3 region has 15 residues. V dropped 2 bases and J dropped 5 bases, with 13 bases sitting between them. The CDR3 loop reads CASSQSAQSYQPQHF. CDR3 DNA: TGCGCCAGCAGTCAAAGCGCGCAGTCTTATCAGCCCCAGCATTTT.

This sequence joins TRBV4-3 and TRBJ1-1; D is unclear. The CDR3 contains 11 residues. The V gene's germline CDR1 is LGHNA and CDR2 YSLEER. V lost 3 bases, J lost 4 bases, and 3 bases lay in between. The DNA for the CDR3 is TGCGCCAGCAGCCAGGGCACTGAAGCTTTCTTT. It encodes CASSQGTEAFF.

The chain has TRBV10-1 and TRBJ2-2; 10 nucleotides line up with TRBD2. Germline lookup yields CDR1 WNHNN and CDR2 SYGVQD (reference sequence). This CDR3 contains 17 residues. Trimming at V came to 0 bases and at J to 7 bases, leaving 8 bases not matched to a gene. The CDR3 nucleotides read TGCGCCAGCAGTGAGTCGGGGATAGCGGGAGGACACGGGGAGCTGTTTTTT. It is translated as CASSESGIAGGHGELFF.

This chain links TRBV12-2 with TRBJ2-5; the table calls TRBD2, which could not be checked here. TRBV12-2 is labeled a pseudogene. The CDR3 loop spans 14 amino acids. Here the CDR3 reads CASRLCFPSETQYF. In DNA, the CDR3 is TGTGCAAGTCGCTTGTGCTTTCCGAGTGAGACCCAGTACTTC.

This rearrangement joins TRBV5-1 to TRBJ2-3, with 9 bases matching TRBD2. CDR1 is SGHRS and CDR2 is YFSETQ in the germline V gene. V lost 2 bases and J lost 6; bases outside the gene matches: 10. This CDR3 is 16 amino acids long. The CDR3 loop reads CASSLLAGQGPDTQYF. The DNA for the CDR3 is TGCGCCAGCAGCTTACTAGCGGGCCAGGGACCCGATACGCAGTATTTT.

This clone was seen a few times. This sequence joins TRBV10-3 and TRBJ2-1, with D maybe TRBD1 (6 bases). Deletions cut 2 bases from V and 2 bases from J, with 13 bases between. The CDR3 loop spans 16 amino acids. Germline CDR1 ENHRY, CDR2 SYGVKD. This chain's CDR3 is CAISETTGSAYNEQFF. CDR3 coding DNA: TGTGCCATCAGTGAGACCACAGGGAGTGCCTACAATGAGCAGTTCTTC.

The rearrangement joins TRBV30 to TRBJ1-4; D is uncertain. There are 14 residues in the CDR3. CDR1 GTSNPN and CDR2 SVGIG come from the germline V gene (reference sequence). Trimming removed 0 bases at V and 4 bases at J, with 9 bases between. CDR3 in DNA: TGTGCCTGGAGTGTAAGAGGGTATAATGAAAAACTGTTTTTT. It encodes CAWSVRGYNEKLFF.

The V gene is TRBV6-5, the J gene TRBJ1-2; TRBD1 aligns across 9 bases. This CDR3 region has 14 residues. The V and J ends lost 5 bases and 8 bases, in that order; junction bases with no gene match: 9. Germline V gives CDR1 MNHEY, CDR2 SVGAGI. CDR3 loop: CASSPPEGTGGYTF. The CDR3 nucleotides read TGTGCCAGCAGTCCCCCAGAGGGGACAGGGGGCTACACCTTC.

This chain links TRBV11-2 with TRBJ2-6; D is possibly TRBD2 (5 bases). The V end was cut by 6 bases, the J end by 2 bases, with 14 bases between. The CDR3 consists of 16 residues. Germline V lookup: CDR1 SGHAT, CDR2 FQNNGV. The CDR3 nucleotides read TGTGCCAGCAGAAGACTCACCGGGACTGGGGCCAACGTCCTGACTTTC. This encodes CASRRLTGTGANVLTF.

This clone appeared a few times. The chain has TRBV30 and TRBJ1-5; D may be TRBD1 (6 bases). Trimming removed 0 bases at V and 2 bases at J, with 11 bases between. Germline values: CDR1 GTSNPN, CDR2 SVGIG (reference sequence). The CDR3 is 15 residues long. The CDR3 region is CAWSVRRGGNQPQHF. CDR3 bases: TGTGCCTGGAGTGTACGCAGGGGAGGCAATCAGCCCCAGCATTTT.

The V call is TRBV27, the J call TRBJ2-7, with 9 bases fitting TRBD1. Germline V gives CDR1 MNHEY, CDR2 SMNVEV (reference sequence). The CDR3 has 14 amino acids. V was pared by 4 bases and J by 4 bases, with 5 bases of the junction left unmatched. CDR3 loop: CASSSTGQGYEQYF. CDR3 sequence (DNA): TGTGCCAGCAGTTCTACGGGACAGGGTTACGAGCAGTACTTC.

This chain uses TRBV30 with TRBJ2-1; 11 bases map to TRBD2. Trimming took 2 bases from V and 7 from J; bases not matched to a gene: 7. Germline lookup yields CDR1 GTSNPN and CDR2 SVGIG (reference sequence). The CDR3 has 15 residues. Here the CDR3 reads CAWSRLAGGGNEQFF. The CDR3 DNA sequence: TGTGCCTGGAGTCGCCTAGCGGGAGGAGGAAATGAGCAGTTCTTC.

Only one count was recorded for this clone. The CDR3 protein is CASSVNPGAFSGANVLTF. The DNA of the CDR3 is TGTGCCAGCAGCGTAAATCCGGGGGCCTTCTCTGGGGCCAACGTCCTGACTTTC. This sequence joins TRBV9 and TRBJ2-6; TRBD1 or TRBD2 may be the D gene (6 bases each). The germline V gene encodes CDR1 SGDLS and CDR2 YYNGEE. The CDR3 is made up of 18 amino acids. Trimming left V 1 base short and J 0 bases short, with 14 bases between.

This chain links TRBV30 with TRBJ2-7; D is perhaps TRBD1 (6 bases). The V gene lost 3 bases and the J gene lost 2 bases, with 11 bases spanning the gap. Per the germline V gene, CDR1 is GTSNPN and CDR2 is SVGIG (reference sequence). CDR3 length equals 13 residues. CDR3 in DNA: TGTGCCTGGAGAGGTGCAGGGGCCTACGAGCAGTACTTC. This encodes CAWRGAGAYEQYF.

There are a few counts of this clone. The chain employs TRBV9 and TRBJ1-5, with TRBD1 matching 10 bases. CDR1 is SGDLS, CDR2 YYNGEE, per germline. There are 15 residues in the CDR3. J was trimmed by 4 bases and V by 3 bases; bases with no gene match: 4. The CDR3 protein is CASSGPGQGNQPQHF. In DNA, the CDR3 is TGTGCCAGCAGCGGCCCGGGACAGGGGAATCAGCCCCAGCATTTT.